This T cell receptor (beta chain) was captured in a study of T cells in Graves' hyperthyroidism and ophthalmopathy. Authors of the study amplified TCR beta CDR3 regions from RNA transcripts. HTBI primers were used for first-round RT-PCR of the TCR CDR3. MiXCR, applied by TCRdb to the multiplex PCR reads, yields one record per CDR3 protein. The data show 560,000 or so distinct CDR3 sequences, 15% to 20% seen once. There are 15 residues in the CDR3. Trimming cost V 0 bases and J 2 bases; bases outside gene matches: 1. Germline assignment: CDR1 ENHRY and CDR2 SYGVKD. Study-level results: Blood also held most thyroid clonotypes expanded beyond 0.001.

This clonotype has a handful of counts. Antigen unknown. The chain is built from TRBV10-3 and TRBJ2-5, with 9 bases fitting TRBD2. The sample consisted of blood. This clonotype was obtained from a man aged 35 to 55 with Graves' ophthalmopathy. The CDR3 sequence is CAISESTSGQETQYF. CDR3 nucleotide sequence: TGTGCCATCAGTGAGTCGACTAGCGGACAAGAGACCCAGTACTTC.